The present T cell receptor (beta chain) was sequenced within a study of PD-L1 blockade in urothelial cancer. The time point was: pretreatment peripheral blood. Assay used: immunoSEQ multiplex PCR; TCRdb lists only in-frame clones, some missing. The data show tens of thousands of clones, roughly 80% seen once. The CDR3 contains 15 residues. The V gene's germline CDR1 is SGHTA and CDR2 FQGNSA. The trim removed 5 bases at V and 8 bases at J, leaving 7 bases unmatched. The TCR was taken from a man aged 65-85 years with urothelial cancer. The chain has TRBV7-2 and TRBJ2-1; TRBD2 matches at 12 bases. The starting material was PBMCs, obtained around atezolizumab (anti-PD-L1) treatment. In DNA, the CDR3 is TGTGCCAGCAGCCTGGGACTAGCGGGTCCGGATGAGCAGTTCTTC. Encoded protein: CASSLGLAGPDEQFF. Variable domain in full (rest from reference TRBV7-2 and TRBJ2-1): GAGVSQSPSNKVTEKGKDVELRCDPISGHTALYWYRQSLGQGLEFLIYFQGNSAPDKSGLPSDRFSAERTGGSVSTLTIQRTQQEDSAVYLCASSLGLAGPDEQFFGPGTRLTVL.